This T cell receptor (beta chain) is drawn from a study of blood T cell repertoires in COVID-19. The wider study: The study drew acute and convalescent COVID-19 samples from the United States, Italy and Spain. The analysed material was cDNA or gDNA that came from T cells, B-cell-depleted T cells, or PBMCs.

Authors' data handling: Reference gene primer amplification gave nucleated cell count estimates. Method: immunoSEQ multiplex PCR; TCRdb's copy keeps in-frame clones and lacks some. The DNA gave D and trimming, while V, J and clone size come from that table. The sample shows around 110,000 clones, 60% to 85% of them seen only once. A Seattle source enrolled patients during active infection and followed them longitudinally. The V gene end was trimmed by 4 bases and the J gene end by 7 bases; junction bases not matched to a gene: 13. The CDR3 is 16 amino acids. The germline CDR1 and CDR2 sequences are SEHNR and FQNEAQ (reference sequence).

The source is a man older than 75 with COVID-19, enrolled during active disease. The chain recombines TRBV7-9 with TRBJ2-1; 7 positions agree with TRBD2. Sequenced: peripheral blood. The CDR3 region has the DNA TGTGCCAGCAGCTCTGCTACTAGCGCAACTTTGAATGAGCAGTTCTTC. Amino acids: CASSSATSATLNEQFF.